This T cell receptor (beta chain) was identified in a study of blood T cell repertoires in COVID-19. For the study at large: The samples span acute and convalescent COVID-19 from the United States, Italy and Spain. From T cells, B-cell-depleted T cells, or PBMCs came the material, which was cDNA or gDNA.

While infection was still active, Seattle patients were enrolled and then followed longitudinally. Per the authors' pipeline: Reference gene primer amplification yielded estimated nucleated cell counts. Produced via immunoSEQ multiplex PCR; TCRdb's table is partial and in-frame only. The V and J calls and the clone size are those of that table, but D and trimming were determined from the DNA. The sample consists of approximately 170,000 clones, 85% to 90% of them appearing once. The CDR3 is made up of 15 amino acids. Germline loops: CDR1 MDHEN, CDR2 SYDVKM. J lost 6 bases, V lost 4 bases, and 4 bases had no gene match. This clone was seen just once.

The chain employs TRBV28 and TRBJ2-1; TRBD2 aligns across 12 bases. The source material was peripheral blood. This receptor was taken from a woman aged 60-75 years with COVID-19, enrolled during active disease. The DNA for the CDR3 is TGTGCCAGCAGTTCGACTAGCGGGAGCTCCAATGAGCAGTTCTTC. It translates to CASSSTSGSSNEQFF.